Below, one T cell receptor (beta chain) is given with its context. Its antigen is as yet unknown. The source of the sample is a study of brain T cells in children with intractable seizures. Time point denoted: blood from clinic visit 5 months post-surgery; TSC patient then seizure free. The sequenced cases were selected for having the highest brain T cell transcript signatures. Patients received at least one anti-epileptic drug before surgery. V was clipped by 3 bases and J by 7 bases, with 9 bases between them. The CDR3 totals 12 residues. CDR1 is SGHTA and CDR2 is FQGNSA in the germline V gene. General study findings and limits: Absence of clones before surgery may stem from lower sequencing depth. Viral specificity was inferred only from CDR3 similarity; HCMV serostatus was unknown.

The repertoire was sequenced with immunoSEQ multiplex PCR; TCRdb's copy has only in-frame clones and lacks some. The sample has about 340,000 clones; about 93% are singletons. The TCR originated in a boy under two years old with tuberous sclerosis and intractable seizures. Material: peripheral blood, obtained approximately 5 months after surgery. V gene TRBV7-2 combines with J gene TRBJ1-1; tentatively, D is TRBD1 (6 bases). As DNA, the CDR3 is TGTGCCAGCAGCTTTTCAGGGGATGAAGCTTTCTTT. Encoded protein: CASSFSGDEAFF.